A single sample is the source of the 25 T cell receptor beta chains below, sequenced in a study of Graves' ophthalmopathy and Graves' hyperthyroidism. RNA transcripts were the template, and TCR beta CDR3 regions were amplified from them. HTBI primers primed a first-round RT-PCR, and a second-round multiplex PCR followed. In TCRdb, the multiplex PCR reads were re-called with MiXCR into one record per CDR3 protein. The table has about 700,000 distinct CDR3 sequences, roughly 41% seen once. The sample was peripheral blood. The receptors shown here come from an adult man with Graves' ophthalmopathy.

Remarks on this clonotype: The conserved phenylalanine or tryptophan is not found at the CDR3 terminus, so this likely reflects a read error. V and J are TRBV4-1 and TRBJ2-7; 11 bases are a match to TRBD2. The V segment lost 2 bases and the J segment 5 bases; nucleotides outside the gene matches: 5. Germline V gene lookup returns CDR1 MGHRA and CDR2 YSYEKL. This CDR3 is built from 15 residues. The CDR3: CASSQHGTSGDEQYC. The CDR3, as DNA: TGCGCCAGCAGCCAACACGGGACTAGCGGCGACGAGCAGTACTGC.

V gene TRBV15 combines with J gene TRBJ1-2; perhaps TRBD1 as D (6 bases). Trimming removed 0 bases from V and 12 bases from J, with 17 bases in between. The CDR3 is 14 residues long. Germline-derived CDR1 and CDR2 are LNHNV and YYDKDF (reference sequence). CDR3 protein: CATSREKNREKHTF. CDR3 coding DNA: TGTGCCACCAGCAGAGAAAAGAACAGGGAGAAGCACACCTTC.

The chain couples TRBV9 to TRBJ2-7, with D maybe TRBD2 (6 bases). The CDR3 length is 17 residues. The germline gives CDR1 SGDLS, CDR2 YYNGEE. V lost 4 bases and J 3 bases, leaving 23 bases between the germline ends. CDR3 in amino acids: CASSPWDMGLWGYEQYF. The DNA of the CDR3 is TGTGCCAGCAGCCCCTGGGATATGGGACTCTGGGGCTACGAGCAGTACTTC.

The chain combines TRBV20-1 with TRBJ1-1; D is unclear. V was cut by 3 bases and J by 0 bases, with 8 bases left in between. The V gene's germline CDR1 is DFQATT and CDR2 SNEGSKA (reference sequence). The CDR3 has 13 amino acids. The CDR3 here is CSASRVLNTEAFF. The DNA for the CDR3 is TGCAGTGCTAGTCGGGTTTTGAACACTGAAGCTTTCTTT.

This clonotype was counted at least ten times. The chain joins TRBV11-2 to TRBJ1-6; the D gene is possibly TRBD1 (6 bases). V lost 1 base and J 9 bases, leaving 10 bases between the germline ends. Per germline, CDR1 SGHAT and CDR2 FQNNGV. CDR3 length: 14 amino acids. The CDR3 sequence is CASSLGRGGSPLHF. CDR3 bases: TGTGCCAGCAGCTTAGGCAGGGGTGGTTCACCCCTCCACTTT.

Concerning this clonotype: This may be a read error: a much more frequent sequence differs by one nucleotide. The chain joins TRBV10-3 to TRBJ1-6; D uncertain. Trimming took off 0 bases at V and 15 bases at J, with 9 bases between the two ends. This CDR3 comprises 12 residues. CDR1 is ENHRY, CDR2 SYGVKD, per germline. The CDR3 DNA reads as TGTGCCATCAGTGAGTCGGGGTTTCTCCTCCACTTT. The encoded protein is CAISESGFLLHF.

This clonotype was seen repeatedly, ten times or more. The chain employs TRBV5-4 and TRBJ2-5; D perhaps matches TRBD1 (6 bases). The CDR3 totals 13 residues. V was clipped by 10 bases and J by 3 bases, with 16 bases between them. Germline CDR1 SGHNT, CDR2 YYREEE (reference sequence). DNA for the CDR3: TGTGCCGGATTCCGACAGGTCGAAGAGACCCAGTACTTC. Protein sequence: CAGFRQVEETQYF.

This clonotype was counted a few times. The CDR3 loop reads CASSPGPREQYF. For the CDR3, the DNA is TGTGCCAGCAGCCCGGGTCCGCGGGAGCAGTACTTC. The rearrangement uses TRBV9 and TRBJ2-7; D is uncertain. In germline, CDR1 is SGDLS, CDR2 YYNGEE. This CDR3 is 12 amino acids long. V shed 4 bases and J shed 7 bases, with 12 bases lying between them.

Many counts were recorded for this clonotype. V is TRBV19 and J is TRBJ2-5; 10 bases agree with TRBD2. The CDR3 length is 15 residues. The V gene's germline CDR1 is LNHDA and CDR2 SQIVND (reference sequence). The V gene end was trimmed by 7 bases and the J gene end by 4 bases; junction bases not matched to a gene: 9. As DNA, the CDR3 is TGTGCCAGTACCCCTAGCGGGGGAAGGCGAGAGACCCAGTACTTC. It is translated as CASTPSGGRRETQYF.

The table lists this clonotype with many counts. V gene TRBV5-1 combines with J gene TRBJ2-5, with 7 bases lining up with TRBD1. J gave up 2 bases and V 3 bases, and 4 bases lay outside the gene matches. The length of the CDR3 is 14 residues. Germline CDR1 and CDR2: SGHRS and YFSETQ. The CDR3 coding sequence is TGCGCCAGCAGCTCCGGGACAGCACAAGAGACCCAGTACTTC. This gives the protein CASSSGTAQETQYF.

This clonotype was recorded a few times. In this CDR3 the conserved last residue, phenylalanine or tryptophan, is missing, so a read error is likely. This rearrangement joins TRBV7-8 to TRBJ1-1; no clear D gene. This CDR3 contains 12 residues. V lost 0 bases and J lost 6, with 5 bases in between. Germline-derived CDR1 and CDR2 are SGHVS and FQNEAQ. The CDR3 reads CASSLAFSEAFL. The CDR3 DNA follows: TGTGCCAGCAGCTTAGCGTTCTCTGAAGCTTTCCTT.

Of note for this clonotype: Here the CDR3 omits its conserved ending phenylalanine or tryptophan, so a read error is the likely source. V usage is TRBV15 and J usage is TRBJ2-3; no clear D gene. Germline lookup yields CDR1 LNHNV and CDR2 YYDKDF (reference sequence). V lost 8 bases, J lost 0 bases, and 12 bases lay in between. The CDR3 totals 14 residues. The CDR3 DNA sequence: TGTGCCACCGCAGAAGCCAGTAGCACAGATACGCAGTATATT. It encodes CATAEASSTDTQYI.

V usage is TRBV7-8 and J usage is TRBJ2-7, with a possible D match to TRBD1 (7 bases). The CDR3 sequence is 14 residues long. V dropped 5 bases and J dropped 6 bases, with 17 bases sitting between them. Germline lookup yields CDR1 SGHVS and CDR2 FQNEAQ. The CDR3 loop reads CASSQGGRRGEQYF. The DNA for the CDR3 is TGTGCCAGCAGCCAAGGGGGCAGGCGGGGCGAGCAGTACTTC.

The chain carries TRBV9 and TRBJ2-5; 12 bases match TRBD1. The V gene's germline CDR1 is SGDLS and CDR2 YYNGEE. The CDR3 contains 16 residues. Germline trimming cut 0 bases from V and 4 bases from J; bases unmatched to any gene: 4. CDR3 amino acids: CASSVGGTGGAETQYF. The DNA of the CDR3 is TGTGCCAGCAGCGTAGGCGGGACAGGGGGCGCAGAGACCCAGTACTTC.

This clonotype has ten or more counts. One end of the junction varies from germline; a read error may be responsible. This chain uses TRBV20-1 with TRBJ1-2, with D unclear. CDR3 length equals 13 residues. Germline values: CDR1 DFQATT, CDR2 SNEGSKA (reference sequence). The CDR3 nucleotides read TGCAGTGCTGGAGACGGCGATAACTATGGCTACACCTTC. It specifies CSAGDGDNYGYTF.

This clonotype was picked up many times. The V and J genes are TRBV24-1 and TRBJ2-2; 11 bases fit TRBD2. Germline values: CDR1 KGHDR, CDR2 SFDVKD. The CDR3 sequence is 17 residues long. The trim removed 2 bases at V and 4 bases at J, leaving 5 bases unmatched. CDR3 DNA: TGTGCCACCAGTGATTATAGCGGGAGGGCGCGCACCGGGGAGCTGTTTTTT. Protein: CATSDYSGRARTGELFF.

This clonotype was observed many times. The chain has TRBV2 and TRBJ2-7, with a tentative D call TRBD1 (5 bases). Germline V gene sequence: CDR1 SNHLY, CDR2 FYNNEI. This CDR3 is 13 amino acids long. V gave up 8 bases and J gave up 0 bases, with 11 bases separating them. Written as DNA, the CDR3 is TGTGCCAGCGGGGCAGGGTCCTCCTACGAGCAGTACTTC. It codes for CASGAGSSYEQYF.

The V call is TRBV6-6, the J call TRBJ2-2; weak D call: TRBD2 (5 bases). V lost 0 bases and J lost 6, with 11 bases in between. This CDR3 spans 15 amino acids. Per the germline V gene, CDR1 is MNHNY and CDR2 is SVGAGI (reference sequence). This chain's CDR3 is CASSYSREIPGELFF. The DNA of the CDR3 is TGTGCCAGCAGTTACTCGAGGGAGATCCCCGGGGAGCTGTTTTTT.

To note about this clonotype: With a much larger clone just one base away, this may be a read error. The chain employs TRBV9 and TRBJ2-7, with 7 positions matching TRBD2. The ends lost 4 bases at V and 12 bases at J; junction bases unmatched: 10. Germline V gives CDR1 SGDLS, CDR2 YYNGEE. This CDR3 has 12 amino acids. CDR3 DNA sequence: TGTGCCAGCAGCCGGGGAGGGGAGACCCGGTACTTC. Its protein product is CASSRGGETRYF.

This clonotype was recorded a few times. The chain has TRBV2 and TRBJ1-1, with a tentative D call TRBD1 (5 bases). CDR3 size: 15 residues. V was cut by 5 bases and J by 7 bases, with 20 bases left in between. From germline, CDR1 is SNHLY and CDR2 FYNNEI. This chain's CDR3 is CASSFAPPGGGEAFF. CDR3 sequence (DNA): TGTGCCAGCAGTTTTGCACCGCCGGGTGGGGGTGAAGCTTTCTTT. The whole variable domain, filled in from reference TRBV2 and TRBJ1-1, reads EPEVTQTPSHQVTQMGQEVILRCVPISNHLYFYWYRQILGQKVEFLVSFYNNEISEKSEIFDDQFSVERPDGSNFTLKIRSTKLEDSAMYFCASSFAPPGGGEAFFGQGTRLTVV.

At least ten counts were recorded for this clonotype. The V and J genes are TRBV7-7 and TRBJ2-5, with 7 bases identical to TRBD2. Trimming at V came to 5 bases and at J to 4 bases, leaving 10 bases not matched to a gene. The CDR3 runs to 15 residues. Germline V gene sequence: CDR1 SSHAT, CDR2 FNYEAQ (reference sequence). CDR3 protein: CASSPTVREGETQYF. The DNA of the CDR3 is TGTGCCAGCAGCCCCACGGTGAGGGAGGGAGAGACCCAGTACTTC.

This clonotype was seen once. A much larger clone lies one base from this, so it may be a read error. The rearrangement joins TRBV7-2 to TRBJ2-7; tentatively, D is TRBD1 or TRBD2 (5 bases each). From germline, CDR1 is SGHTA and CDR2 FQGNSA. The V and J ends lost 6 bases and 2 bases respectively, with 14 bases between them. The length of the CDR3 is 14 residues. The CDR3 is CASSGGRHPYEQYF. The CDR3 bases are TGTGCCAGCAGTGGGGGTAGACACCCCTACGAGCAGTACTTC. Full variable domain (rest looked up from reference TRBV7-2 and TRBJ2-7): GAGVSQSPSNKVTEKGKDVELRCDPISGHTALYWYRQSLGQGLEFLIYFQGNSAPDKSGLPSDRFSAERTGGSVSTLTIQRTQQEDSAVYLCASSGGRHPYEQYFGPGTRLTVT.

A remark on this clonotype: Since the CDR3 does not end with the conserved phenylalanine or tryptophan, this likely comes from a read error. Because the CDR3's place on the DNA is in doubt, the DNA is left out and the CDR3 is given as listed by TCRdb. The chain has TRBV7-3 and TRBJ2-7; the tabulated D call, TRBD1, remains unverified against the DNA. The CDR3 comprises 10 residues, both ends counted. Germline lookup yields CDR1 SGHTA and CDR2 FQGTGA. The CDR3 reads CASSHPGQVS.

In its sample, this clonotype was seen many times. The chain uses TRBV11-2 and TRBJ1-1; D unclear. The germline CDR1 and CDR2 sequences are SGHAT and FQNNGV. V was cut by 5 bases and J by 4 bases, with 11 bases left in between. The CDR3 length is 13 residues. DNA for the CDR3: TGTGCCAGCAGCCGGAGGGAGGGCACTGAAGCTTTCTTT. As protein: CASSRREGTEAFF.

This clonotype was detected ten times or more. This chain links TRBV29-1 with TRBJ1-4, with a tentative D call TRBD1 (5 bases). Germline CDR1 and CDR2: SQVTM and ANQGSEA. V lost 7 bases and J 8 bases, leaving 14 bases between the germline ends. This CDR3 spans 12 amino acids. The CDR3 sequence is CSAPGLGEKLFF. CDR3 in DNA: TGCAGCGCTCCAGGGCTGGGAGAAAAACTGTTTTTT.